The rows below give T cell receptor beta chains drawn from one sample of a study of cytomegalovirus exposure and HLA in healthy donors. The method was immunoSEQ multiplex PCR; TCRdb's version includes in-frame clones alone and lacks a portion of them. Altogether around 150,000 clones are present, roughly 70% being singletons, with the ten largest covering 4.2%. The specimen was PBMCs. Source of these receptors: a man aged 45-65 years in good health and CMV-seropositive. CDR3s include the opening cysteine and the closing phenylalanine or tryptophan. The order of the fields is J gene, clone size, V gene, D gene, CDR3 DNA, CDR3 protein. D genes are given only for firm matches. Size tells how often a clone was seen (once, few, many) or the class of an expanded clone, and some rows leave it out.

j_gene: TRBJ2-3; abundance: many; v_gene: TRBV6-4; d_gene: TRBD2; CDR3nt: TGTGCCAGCAGTGCTAGCGGGGGGGCAGATACGCAGTATTTT; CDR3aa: CASSASGGADTQYF
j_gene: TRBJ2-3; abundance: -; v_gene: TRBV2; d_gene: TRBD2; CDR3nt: TGTGCCAGCAGTGCTCCGGGACTAAACACAGATACGCAGTATTTT; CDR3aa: CASSAPGLNTDTQYF
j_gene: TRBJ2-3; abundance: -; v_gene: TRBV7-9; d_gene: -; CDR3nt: TGTGCCAGCAGCTTGGAGGGTACGACAGATACGCAGTATTTT; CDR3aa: CASSLEGTTDTQYF
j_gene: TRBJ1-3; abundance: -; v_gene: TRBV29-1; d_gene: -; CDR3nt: TGCAGCGCCGGTAATGGAAACACCATATATTTT; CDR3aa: CSAGNGNTIYF
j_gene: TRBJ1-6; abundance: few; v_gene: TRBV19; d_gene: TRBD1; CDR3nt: TGTGCCAGTAGGACCGGGACAGGGGACAATTCACCCCTCCACTTT; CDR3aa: CASRTGTGDNSPLHF
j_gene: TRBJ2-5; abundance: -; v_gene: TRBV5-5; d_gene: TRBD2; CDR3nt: TGTGCCAGCAGCACCCCTCTAGCGGGGGGGCAAGAGACCCAGTACTTC; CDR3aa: CASSTPLAGGQETQYF
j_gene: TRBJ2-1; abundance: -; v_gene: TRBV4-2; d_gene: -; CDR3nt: TGTGCCAGCAGCCAGAGGGAGAGCTACAATGAGCAGTTCTTC; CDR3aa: CASSQRESYNEQFF
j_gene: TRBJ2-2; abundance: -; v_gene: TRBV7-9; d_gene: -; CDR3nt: TGTGCCAGCAGCTTAGTAGGACTCTTACTAAGCACCGGGGAGCTGTTTTTT; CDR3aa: CASSLVGLLLSTGELFF
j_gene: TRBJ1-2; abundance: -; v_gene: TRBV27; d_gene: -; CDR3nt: TGTGCCAGCAGTATGACGAGGGACATCTCAAGCTATGGCTACACCTTC; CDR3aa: CASSMTRDISSYGYTF
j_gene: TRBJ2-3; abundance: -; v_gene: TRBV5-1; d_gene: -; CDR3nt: TGCGCCAGCAGCTCGGGCCAGGGTTCGCATGGAGATACGCAGTATTTT; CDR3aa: CASSSGQGSHGDTQYF
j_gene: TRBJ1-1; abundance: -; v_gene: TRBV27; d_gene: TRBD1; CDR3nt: TGTGCCAGCAGAACATACCAGGGGGGTGCTTTCTTT; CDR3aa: CASRTYQGGAFF
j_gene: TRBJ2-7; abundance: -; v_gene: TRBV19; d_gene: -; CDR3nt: TGTGCCAGTCAGCCGGGACACAACACCTACGAGCAGTACTTC; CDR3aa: CASQPGHNTYEQYF
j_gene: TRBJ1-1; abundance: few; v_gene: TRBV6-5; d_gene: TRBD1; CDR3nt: TGTGCCAGCAGGGACAGGGTAAGAACTGAAGCTTTCTTT; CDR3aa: CASRDRVRTEAFF
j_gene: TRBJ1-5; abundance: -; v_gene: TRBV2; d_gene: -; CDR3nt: TGTGCCAGCAGTGATAGGCGGGCCCCCGAGCCCCAGCATTTT; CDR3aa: CASSDRRAPEPQHF
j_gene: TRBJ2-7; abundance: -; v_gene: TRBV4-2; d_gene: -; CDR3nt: TGTGCCAGCAGCCAAGGGGCCGAGATCTACGAGCAGTACTTC; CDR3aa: CASSQGAEIYEQYF
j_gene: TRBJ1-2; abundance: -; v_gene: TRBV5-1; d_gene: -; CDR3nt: TGCGCCAGCAGCTACCAGGGTGATACGGCTAACTATGGCTACACCTTC; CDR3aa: CASSYQGDTANYGYTF
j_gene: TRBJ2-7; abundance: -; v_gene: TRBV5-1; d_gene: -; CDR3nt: TGCGCCAGCAGCTGGGGGGTTAGCGTTAGCTCCTACGAGCAGTACTTC; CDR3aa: CASSWGVSVSSYEQYF
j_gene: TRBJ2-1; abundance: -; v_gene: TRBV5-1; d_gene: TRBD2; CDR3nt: TGCGCCAGCAGCTTGTCTCCTAGCGGGGTCTACAATGAGCAGTTCTTC; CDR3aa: CASSLSPSGVYNEQFF
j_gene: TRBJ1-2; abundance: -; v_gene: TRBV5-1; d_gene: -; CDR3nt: TGCGCCAGCAGCTCCACCCTATATGGCTACACCTTC; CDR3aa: CASSSTLYGYTF
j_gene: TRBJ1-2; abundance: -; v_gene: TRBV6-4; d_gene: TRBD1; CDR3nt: TGTGCCAGCAGTGACTCATACAGGGGCCCATCGGAGGGCTACACCTTC; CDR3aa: CASSDSYRGPSEGYTF
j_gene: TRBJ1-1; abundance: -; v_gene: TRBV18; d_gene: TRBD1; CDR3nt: TGTGCCAGTCAAAGAGGGACAGGAGACCTAAACACTGAAGCTTTCTTT; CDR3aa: CASQRGTGDLNTEAFF
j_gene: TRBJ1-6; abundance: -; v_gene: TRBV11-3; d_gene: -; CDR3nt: TGTGCCACCCGACAGGTCGGGAATTCACCCCTCCACTTT; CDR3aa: CATRQVGNSPLHF
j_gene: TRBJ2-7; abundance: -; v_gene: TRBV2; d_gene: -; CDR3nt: TGTGCCAGCAGCGGGACACTCGAGCAGTACTTC; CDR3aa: CASSGTLEQYF
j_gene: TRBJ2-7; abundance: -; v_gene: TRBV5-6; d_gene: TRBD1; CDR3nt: TGTGCCAGCAAAGTTTATTCAAGGACAGGGGCCTACGAGCAGTACTTC; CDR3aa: CASKVYSRTGAYEQYF
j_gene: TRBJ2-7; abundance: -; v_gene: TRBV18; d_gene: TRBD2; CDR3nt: TGTGCCAGCTCCGCCGGCCGTAGCGGGACTTTGCCCTACGAGCAGTACTTC; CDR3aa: CASSAGRSGTLPYEQYF
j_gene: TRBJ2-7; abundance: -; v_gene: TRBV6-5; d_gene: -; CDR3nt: TGTGCCAGCAGTTACTCAGGGGCTGTTTACGAGCAGTACTTC; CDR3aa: CASSYSGAVYEQYF